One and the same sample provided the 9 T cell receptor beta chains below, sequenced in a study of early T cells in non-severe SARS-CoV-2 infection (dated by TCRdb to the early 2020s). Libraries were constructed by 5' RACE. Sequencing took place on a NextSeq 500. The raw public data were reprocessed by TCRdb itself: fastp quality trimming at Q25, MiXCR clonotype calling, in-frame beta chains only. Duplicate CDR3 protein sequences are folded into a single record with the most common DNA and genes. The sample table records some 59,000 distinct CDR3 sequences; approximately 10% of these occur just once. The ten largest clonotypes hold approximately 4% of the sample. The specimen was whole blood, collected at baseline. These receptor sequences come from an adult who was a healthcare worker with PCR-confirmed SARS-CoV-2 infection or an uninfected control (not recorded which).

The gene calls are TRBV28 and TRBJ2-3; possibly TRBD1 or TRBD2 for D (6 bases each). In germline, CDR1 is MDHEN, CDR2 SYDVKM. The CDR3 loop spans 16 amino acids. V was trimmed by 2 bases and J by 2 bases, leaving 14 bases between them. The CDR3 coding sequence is TGTGCCAGCAGTTTAAGTAGATCGGGGGCCACAGATACGCAGTATTTT. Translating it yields CASSLSRSGATDTQYF.

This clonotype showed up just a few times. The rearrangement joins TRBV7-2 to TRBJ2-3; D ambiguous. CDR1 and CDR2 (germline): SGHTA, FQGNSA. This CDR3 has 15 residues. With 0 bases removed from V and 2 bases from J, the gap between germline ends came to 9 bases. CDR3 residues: CASSLAPFSTDTQYF. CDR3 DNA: TGTGCCAGCAGCTTAGCGCCATTCTCCACAGATACGCAGTATTTT.

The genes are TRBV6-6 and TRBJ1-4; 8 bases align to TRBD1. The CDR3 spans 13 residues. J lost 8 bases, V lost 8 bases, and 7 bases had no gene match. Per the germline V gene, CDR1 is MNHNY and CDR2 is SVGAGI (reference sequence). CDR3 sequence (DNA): TGTGCCAGCCGCAGGGGGCTAGGCGAAAAACTGTTTTTT. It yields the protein CASRRGLGEKLFF.

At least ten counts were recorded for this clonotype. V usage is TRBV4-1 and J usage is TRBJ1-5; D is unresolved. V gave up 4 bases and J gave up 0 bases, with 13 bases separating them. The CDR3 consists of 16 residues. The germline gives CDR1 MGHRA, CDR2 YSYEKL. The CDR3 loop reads CASSLGRLGSNQPQHF. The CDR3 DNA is TGCGCCAGCAGCCTCGGGCGTCTCGGTAGCAATCAGCCCCAGCATTTT.

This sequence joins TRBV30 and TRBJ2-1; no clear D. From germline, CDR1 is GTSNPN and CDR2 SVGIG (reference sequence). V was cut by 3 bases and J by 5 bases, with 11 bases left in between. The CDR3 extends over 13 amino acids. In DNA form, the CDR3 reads TGTGCCTGGAGGGGCCGTCGGCACAATGAGCAGTTCTTC. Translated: CAWRGRRHNEQFF.

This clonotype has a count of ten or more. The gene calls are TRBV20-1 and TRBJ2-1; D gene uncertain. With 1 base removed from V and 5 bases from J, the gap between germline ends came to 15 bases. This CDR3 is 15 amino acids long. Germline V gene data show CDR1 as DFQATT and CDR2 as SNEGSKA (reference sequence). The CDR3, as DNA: TGCAGTGCTAGAGGGAAGCCTCTGAAGGACAATGAGCAGTTCTTC. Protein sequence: CSARGKPLKDNEQFF.

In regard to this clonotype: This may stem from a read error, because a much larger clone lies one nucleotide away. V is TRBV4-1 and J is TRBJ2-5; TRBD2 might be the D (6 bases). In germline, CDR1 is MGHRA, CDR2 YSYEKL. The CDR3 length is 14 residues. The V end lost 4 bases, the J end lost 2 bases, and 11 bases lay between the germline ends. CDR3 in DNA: TGCGCCAGCAGCCGCGGAGGGTGGCAAGAGACCCAGTACTTC. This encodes CASSRGGWQETQYF.

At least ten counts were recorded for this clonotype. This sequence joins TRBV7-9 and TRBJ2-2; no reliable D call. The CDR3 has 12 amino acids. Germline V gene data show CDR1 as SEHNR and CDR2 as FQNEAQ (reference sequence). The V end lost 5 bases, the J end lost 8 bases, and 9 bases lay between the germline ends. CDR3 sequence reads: CASSPGAGELFF. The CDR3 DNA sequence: TGTGCCAGCAGCCCCGGCGCAGGGGAGCTGTTTTTT.

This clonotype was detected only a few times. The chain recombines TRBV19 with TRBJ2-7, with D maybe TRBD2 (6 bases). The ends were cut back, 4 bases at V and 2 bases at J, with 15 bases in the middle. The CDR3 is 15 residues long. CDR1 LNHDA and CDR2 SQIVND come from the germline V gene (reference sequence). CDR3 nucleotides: TGTGCCAGTAGTACGGGGACTCCGCCTCCCTACGAGCAGTACTTC. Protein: CASSTGTPPPYEQYF.